Given below is one TCR beta chain in context. This CDR3 contains 10 residues. The V and J ends lost 8 bases and 9 bases respectively, with 11 bases between them. Per the germline V gene, CDR1 is MNHEY and CDR2 is SMNVEV (reference sequence). The source of the sample is a study of early T cells in non-severe SARS-CoV-2 infection. TCRdb reanalysed the 5' RACE reads using MiXCR and keeps one entry per CDR3 protein. The data show tens of thousands of distinct CDR3 sequences, about 10% seen once. Here the sequenced sample was whole blood, taken at baseline. The rearrangement joins TRBV27 to TRBJ2-7; no clear D. This receptor was obtained from an adult who was a healthcare worker with PCR-confirmed SARS-CoV-2 infection or an uninfected control (not recorded which). CDR3 bases: TGTGCCAGCCCCCAGGATGGGCAGTACTTC. Residues: CASPQDGQYF.